This T cell receptor beta chain comes out of a study of T cell responses to AZD1222 COVID-19 vaccine. Turning to this clone: No antigen is known for it.

Clones were read by immunoSEQ multiplex PCR, and TCRdb kept only the in-frame ones, dropping some. The sample lists fewer than 200,000 clones; 85% to 90% were seen once. Whole-study results and caveats: Spike was spanned by vaccine-associated CD4 TCRs, with dominance at 160-218 and 743-854. After the peak T cell response, and only then, were repertoires sampled. Donor demographics were predominantly white British with a female majority; clonal diversity may be underestimated.

The CDR3 is made up of 14 amino acids. Germline loops: CDR1 SEHNR, CDR2 FQNEAQ (reference sequence). V was cut by 3 bases and J by 5 bases, with 10 bases left in between. The sample consisted of peripheral blood, taken on day 0 of AZD1222 vaccination. This clonotype originated in an adult in good health. This chain connects TRBV7-9 to TRBJ2-2; possible D gene TRBD2, 6 bases. This CDR3 is CASSFGTSTGELFF. As DNA, the CDR3 is TGTGCCAGCAGCTTTGGGACTTCTACCGGGGAGCTGTTTTTT.